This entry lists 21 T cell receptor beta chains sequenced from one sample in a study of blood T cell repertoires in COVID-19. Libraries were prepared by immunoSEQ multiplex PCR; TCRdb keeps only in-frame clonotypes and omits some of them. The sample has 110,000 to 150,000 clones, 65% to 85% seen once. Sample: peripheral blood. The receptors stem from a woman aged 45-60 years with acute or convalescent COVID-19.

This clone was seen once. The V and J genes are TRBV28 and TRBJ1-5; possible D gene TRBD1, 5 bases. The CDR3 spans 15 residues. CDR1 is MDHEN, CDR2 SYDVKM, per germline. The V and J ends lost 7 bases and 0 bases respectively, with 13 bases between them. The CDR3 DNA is TGTGCCAGCATCCCACTGGGGCTTAGCAATCAGCCCCAGCATTTT. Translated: CASIPLGLSNQPQHF.

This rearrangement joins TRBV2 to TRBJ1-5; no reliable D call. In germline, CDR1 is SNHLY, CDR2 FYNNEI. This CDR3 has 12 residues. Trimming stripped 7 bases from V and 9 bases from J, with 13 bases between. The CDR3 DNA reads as TGTGCCAGCAAATCCCGCTCGGGGCCCCAGCATTTT. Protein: CASKSRSGPQHF.

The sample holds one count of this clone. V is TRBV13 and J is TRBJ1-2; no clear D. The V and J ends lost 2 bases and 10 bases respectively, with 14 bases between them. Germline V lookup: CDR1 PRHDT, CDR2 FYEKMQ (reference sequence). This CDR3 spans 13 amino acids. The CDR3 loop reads CASSLRREVDYTF. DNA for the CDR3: TGTGCCAGCAGCTTACGGCGGGAAGTAGACTACACCTTC.

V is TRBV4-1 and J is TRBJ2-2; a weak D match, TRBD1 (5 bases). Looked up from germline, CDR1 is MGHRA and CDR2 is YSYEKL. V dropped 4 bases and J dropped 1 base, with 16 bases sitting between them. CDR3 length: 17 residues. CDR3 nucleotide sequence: TGCGCCAGCAGCCCGCCCCTCCGGCAGGGGAACACCGGGGAGCTGTTTTTT. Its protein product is CASSPPLRQGNTGELFF.

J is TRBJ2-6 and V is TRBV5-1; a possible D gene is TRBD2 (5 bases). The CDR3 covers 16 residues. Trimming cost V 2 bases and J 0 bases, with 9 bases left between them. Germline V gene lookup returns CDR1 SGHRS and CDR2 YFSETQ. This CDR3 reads CASSLGSLSGANVLTF. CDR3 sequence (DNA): TGCGCCAGCAGCTTAGGGAGCCTCTCTGGGGCCAACGTCCTGACTTTC.

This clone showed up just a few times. DNA for the CDR3: TGTGCCAGCGGCCCCCCAGCGGAGCAGTACTTC. Protein sequence: CASGPPAEQYF. The chain couples TRBV27 to TRBJ2-7; unclear D gene. The CDR3 has 11 amino acids. V lost 8 bases, J lost 7 bases, and 12 bases lay in between. Germline CDR1 and CDR2: MNHEY and SMNVEV (reference sequence).

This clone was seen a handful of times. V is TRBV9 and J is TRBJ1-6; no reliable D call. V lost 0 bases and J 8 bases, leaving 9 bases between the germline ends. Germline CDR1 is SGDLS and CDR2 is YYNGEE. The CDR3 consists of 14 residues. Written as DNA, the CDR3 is TGTGCCAGCAGCGTAGGGGAGGTAGATTCACCCCTCCACTTT. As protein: CASSVGEVDSPLHF.

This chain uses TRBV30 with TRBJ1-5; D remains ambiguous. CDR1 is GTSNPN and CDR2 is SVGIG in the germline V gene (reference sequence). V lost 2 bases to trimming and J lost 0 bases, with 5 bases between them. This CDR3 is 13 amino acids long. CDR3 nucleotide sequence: TGTGCCTGGAGTCGGGATAGCAATCAGCCCCAGCATTTT. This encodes CAWSRDSNQPQHF.

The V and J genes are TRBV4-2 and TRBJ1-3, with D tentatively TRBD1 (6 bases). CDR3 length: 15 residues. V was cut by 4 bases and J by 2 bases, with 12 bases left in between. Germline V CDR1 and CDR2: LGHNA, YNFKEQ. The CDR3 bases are TGTGCCAGCAGCCTTTCACCAGGGGCTGGAAACACCATATATTTT. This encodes CASSLSPGAGNTIYF.

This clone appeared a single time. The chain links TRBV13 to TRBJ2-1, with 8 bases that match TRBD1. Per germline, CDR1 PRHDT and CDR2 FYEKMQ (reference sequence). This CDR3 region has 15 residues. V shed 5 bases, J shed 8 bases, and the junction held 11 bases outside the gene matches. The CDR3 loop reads CASSPWTGLGDEQFF. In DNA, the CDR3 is TGTGCCAGCAGCCCCTGGACAGGGCTCGGGGATGAGCAGTTCTTC.

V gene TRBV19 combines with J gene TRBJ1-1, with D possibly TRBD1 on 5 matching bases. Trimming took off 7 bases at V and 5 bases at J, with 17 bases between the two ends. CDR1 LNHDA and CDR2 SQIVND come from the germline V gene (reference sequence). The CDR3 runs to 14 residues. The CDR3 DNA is TGTGCCAGTAAGCGGGCCTCAGGGAGGACTGAAGCTTTCTTT. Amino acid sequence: CASKRASGRTEAFF. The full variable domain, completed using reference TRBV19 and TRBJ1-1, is DGGITQSPKYLFRKEGQNVTLSCEQNLNHDAMYWYRQDPGQGLRLIYYSQIVNDFQKGDIAEGYSVSREKKESFPLTVTSAQKNPTAFYLCASKRASGRTEAFFGQGTRLTVV.

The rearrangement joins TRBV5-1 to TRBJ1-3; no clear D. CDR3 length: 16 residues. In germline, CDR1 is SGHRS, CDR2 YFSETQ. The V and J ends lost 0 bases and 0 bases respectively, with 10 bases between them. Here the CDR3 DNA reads TGCGCCAGCAGCTTGGGAAGCCATGCCTCTGGAAACACCATATATTTT. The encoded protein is CASSLGSHASGNTIYF.

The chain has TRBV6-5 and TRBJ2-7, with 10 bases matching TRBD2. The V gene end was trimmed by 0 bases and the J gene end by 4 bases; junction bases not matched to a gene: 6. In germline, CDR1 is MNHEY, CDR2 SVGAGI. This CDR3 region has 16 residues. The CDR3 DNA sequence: TGTGCCAGCAGTTACTCGACAGCTAGCGGGGGATACGAGCAGTACTTC. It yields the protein CASSYSTASGGYEQYF.

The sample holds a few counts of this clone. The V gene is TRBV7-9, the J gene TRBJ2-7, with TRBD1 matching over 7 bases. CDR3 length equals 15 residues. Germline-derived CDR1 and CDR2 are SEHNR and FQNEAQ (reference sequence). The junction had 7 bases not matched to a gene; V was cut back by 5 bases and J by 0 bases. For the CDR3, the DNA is TGTGCCAGCAGCAGATCGGGACAGAGCTCCTACGAGCAGTACTTC. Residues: CASSRSGQSSYEQYF.

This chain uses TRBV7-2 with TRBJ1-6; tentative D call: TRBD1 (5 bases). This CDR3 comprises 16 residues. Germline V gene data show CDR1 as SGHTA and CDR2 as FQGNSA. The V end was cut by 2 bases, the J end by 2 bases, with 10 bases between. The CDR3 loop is CASSLNQGTYNSPLHF. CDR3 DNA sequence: TGTGCCAGCAGCTTAAATCAGGGTACCTATAATTCACCCCTCCACTTT. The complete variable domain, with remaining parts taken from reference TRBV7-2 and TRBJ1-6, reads GAGVSQSPSNKVTEKGKDVELRCDPISGHTALYWYRQSLGQGLEFLIYFQGNSAPDKSGLPSDRFSAERTGGSVSTLTIQRTQQEDSAVYLCASSLNQGTYNSPLHFGNGTRLTVT.

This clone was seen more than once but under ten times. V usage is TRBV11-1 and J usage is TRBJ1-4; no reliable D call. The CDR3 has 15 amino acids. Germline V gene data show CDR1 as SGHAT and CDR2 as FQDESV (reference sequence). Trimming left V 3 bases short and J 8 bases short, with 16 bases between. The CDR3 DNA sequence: TGTGCCAGCAGCTTCGGGCTCACCGCGGGCGAAAAACTGTTTTTT. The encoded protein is CASSFGLTAGEKLFF.

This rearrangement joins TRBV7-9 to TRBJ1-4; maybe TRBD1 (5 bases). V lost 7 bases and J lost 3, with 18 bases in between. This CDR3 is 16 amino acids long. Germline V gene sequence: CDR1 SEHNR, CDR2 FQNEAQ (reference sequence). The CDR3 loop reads CASTMGQGSSNEKLFF. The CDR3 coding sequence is TGTGCCAGCACCATGGGTCAGGGCAGCTCTAATGAAAAACTGTTTTTT.

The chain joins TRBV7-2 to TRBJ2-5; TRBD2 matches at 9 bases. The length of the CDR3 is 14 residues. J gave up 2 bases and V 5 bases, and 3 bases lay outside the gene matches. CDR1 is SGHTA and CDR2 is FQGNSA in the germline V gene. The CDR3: CASSHSGGQETQYF. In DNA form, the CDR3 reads TGTGCCAGCAGCCATAGCGGGGGACAAGAGACCCAGTACTTC.

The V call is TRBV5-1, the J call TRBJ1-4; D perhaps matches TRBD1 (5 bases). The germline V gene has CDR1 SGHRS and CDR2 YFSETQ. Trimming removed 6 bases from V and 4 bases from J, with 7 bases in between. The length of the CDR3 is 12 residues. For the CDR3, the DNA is TGCGCCAGCACAGGGAATAATGAAAAACTGTTTTTT. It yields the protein CASTGNNEKLFF.

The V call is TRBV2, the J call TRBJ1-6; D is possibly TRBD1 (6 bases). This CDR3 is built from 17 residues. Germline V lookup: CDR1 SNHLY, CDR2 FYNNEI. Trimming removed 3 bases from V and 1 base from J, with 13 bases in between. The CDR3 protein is CASSEQGLMSYNSPLHF. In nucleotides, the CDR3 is TGTGCCAGCAGTGAGCAGGGGTTAATGTCCTATAATTCACCCCTCCACTTT. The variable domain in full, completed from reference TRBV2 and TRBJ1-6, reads EPEVTQTPSHQVTQMGQEVILRCVPISNHLYFYWYRQILGQKVEFLVSFYNNEISEKSEIFDDQFSVERPDGSNFTLKIRSTKLEDSAMYFCASSEQGLMSYNSPLHFGNGTRLTVT.

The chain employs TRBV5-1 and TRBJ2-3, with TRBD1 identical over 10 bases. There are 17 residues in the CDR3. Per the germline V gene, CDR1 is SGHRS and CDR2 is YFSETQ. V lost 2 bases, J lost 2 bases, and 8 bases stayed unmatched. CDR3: CASSFGQGGDPTDTQYF. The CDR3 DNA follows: TGCGCCAGCAGCTTCGGACAGGGGGGGGATCCCACAGATACGCAGTATTTT.